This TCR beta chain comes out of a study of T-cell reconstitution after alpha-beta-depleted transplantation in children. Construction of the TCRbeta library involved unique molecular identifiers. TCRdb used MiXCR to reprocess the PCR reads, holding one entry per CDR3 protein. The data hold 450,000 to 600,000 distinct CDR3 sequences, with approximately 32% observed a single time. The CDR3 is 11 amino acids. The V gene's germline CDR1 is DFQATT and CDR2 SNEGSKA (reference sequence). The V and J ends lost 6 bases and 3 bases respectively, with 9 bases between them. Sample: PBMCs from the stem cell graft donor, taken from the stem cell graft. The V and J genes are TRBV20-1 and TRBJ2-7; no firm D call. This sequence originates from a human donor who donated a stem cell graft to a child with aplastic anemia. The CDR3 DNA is TGCAGTGCCATTCACTACTACGAGCAGTACTTC. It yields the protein CSAIHYYEQYF.